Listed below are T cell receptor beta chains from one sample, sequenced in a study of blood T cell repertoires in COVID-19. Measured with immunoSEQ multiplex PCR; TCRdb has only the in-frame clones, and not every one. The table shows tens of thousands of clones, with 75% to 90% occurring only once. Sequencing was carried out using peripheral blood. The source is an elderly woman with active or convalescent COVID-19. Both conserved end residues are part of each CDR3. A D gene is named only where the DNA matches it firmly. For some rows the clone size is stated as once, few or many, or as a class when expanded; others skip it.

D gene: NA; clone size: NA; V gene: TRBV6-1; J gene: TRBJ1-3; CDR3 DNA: TGTGCCAGCAGTGCCGCGACACAGGGAGCCTCTGGAAACACCATATATTTT; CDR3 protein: CASSAATQGASGNTIYF
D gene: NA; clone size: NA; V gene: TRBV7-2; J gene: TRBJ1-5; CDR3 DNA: TGTGCCAGCAGCTTAGGCCAGATCCATCAGCCCCAGCATTTT; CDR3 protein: CASSLGQIHQPQHF
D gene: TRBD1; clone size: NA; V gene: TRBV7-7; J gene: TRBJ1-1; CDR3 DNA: TGTGCCAGCAGCTTAATCGAGGGGGCCTGGACTGAAGCTTTCTTT; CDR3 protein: CASSLIEGAWTEAFF
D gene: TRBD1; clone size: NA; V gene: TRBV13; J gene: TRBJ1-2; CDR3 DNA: TGTGCCAGCAGAGCACAGGGGGCGGGTGGTGTCTACACCTTC; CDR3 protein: CASRAQGAGGVYTF
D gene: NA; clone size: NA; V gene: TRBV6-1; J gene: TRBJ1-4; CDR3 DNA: TGTGCCAGCAGTGACAGGATTGGGGAAAAACTGTTTTTT; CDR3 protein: CASSDRIGEKLFF
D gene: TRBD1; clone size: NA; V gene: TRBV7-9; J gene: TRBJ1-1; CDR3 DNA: TGTGCCAGCAGCTTAGAACCCTACGGACAGGGGTACGCTGAAGCTTTCTTT; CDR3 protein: CASSLEPYGQGYAEAFF
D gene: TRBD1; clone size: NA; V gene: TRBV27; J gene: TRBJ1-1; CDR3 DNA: TGTGCCAGCAGTTTATACAGGGGGCCCACTGAAGCTTTCTTT; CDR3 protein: CASSLYRGPTEAFF
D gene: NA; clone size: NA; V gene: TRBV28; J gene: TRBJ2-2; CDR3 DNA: TGTGCCAGCAGCCTATTGGGGGGAGGACAGGCGAACACCGGGGAGCTGTTTTTT; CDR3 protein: CASSLLGGGQANTGELFF
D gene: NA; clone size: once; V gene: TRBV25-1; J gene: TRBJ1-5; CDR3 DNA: TGTGCCAGCAGTGATCCAGGGCCTAGCAATCAGCCCCAGCATTTT; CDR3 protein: CASSDPGPSNQPQHF
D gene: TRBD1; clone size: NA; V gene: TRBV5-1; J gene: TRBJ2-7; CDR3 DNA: TGCGCCAGCAGCTTCGCAGGGGGCTCCTACGAGCAGTACTTC; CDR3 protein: CASSFAGGSYEQYF
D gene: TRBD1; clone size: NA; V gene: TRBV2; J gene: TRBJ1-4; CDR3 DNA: TGTGCCAGCAACGTAGACAGGGTCGGTGAAAAACTGTTTTTT; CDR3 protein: CASNVDRVGEKLFF
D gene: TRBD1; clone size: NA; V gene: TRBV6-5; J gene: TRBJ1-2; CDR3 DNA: TGTGCCAGCAGGAATACAGGGGTCGTCTATGGCTACACCTTC; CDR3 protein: CASRNTGVVYGYTF
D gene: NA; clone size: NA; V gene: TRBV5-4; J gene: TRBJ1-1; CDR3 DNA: TGTGCCAGCAGCCCTCGGTGGGGCGGGAACACTGAAGCTTTCTTT; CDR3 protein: CASSPRWGGNTEAFF
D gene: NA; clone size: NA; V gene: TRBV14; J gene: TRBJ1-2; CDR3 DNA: TGTGCCAGCAGCACACAGGGTGCCTCATCTGGCTACACCTTC; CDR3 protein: CASSTQGASSGYTF
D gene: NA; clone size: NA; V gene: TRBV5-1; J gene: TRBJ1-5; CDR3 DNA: TGCGCCAGCAGCTTGGAGGGGGATAGCAATCAGCCCCAGCATTTT; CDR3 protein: CASSLEGDSNQPQHF
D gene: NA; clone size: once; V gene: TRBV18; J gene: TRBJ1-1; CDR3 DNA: TGTGCCAGCTCACCCGGGGGAGTCAACACTGAAGCTTTCTTT; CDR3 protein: CASSPGGVNTEAFF
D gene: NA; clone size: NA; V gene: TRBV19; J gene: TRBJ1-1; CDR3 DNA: TGTGCCAGTAGTATGTGGCCTGAAGCTTTCTTT; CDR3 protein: CASSMWPEAFF
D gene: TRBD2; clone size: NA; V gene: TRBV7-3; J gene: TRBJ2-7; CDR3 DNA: TGTGCCAGCAGCACTAGCGGGGGGCCAGCCTACGAGCAGTACTTC; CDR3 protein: CASSTSGGPAYEQYF
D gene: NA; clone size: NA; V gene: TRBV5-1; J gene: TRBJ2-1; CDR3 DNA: TGCGCCAGCAGCCCAAAACAGGGTAGCTCCTACAATGAGCAGTTCTTC; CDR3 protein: CASSPKQGSSYNEQFF
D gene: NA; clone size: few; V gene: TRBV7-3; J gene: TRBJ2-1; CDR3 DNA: TGTGCCAGCAGCTTAGCCCCAGGGGTCCACAATGAGCAGTTCTTC; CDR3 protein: CASSLAPGVHNEQFF
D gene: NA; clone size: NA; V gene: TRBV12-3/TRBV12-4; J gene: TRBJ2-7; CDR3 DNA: TGTGCCAGCGGAAACAGGGTAAAGAGGTACTTC; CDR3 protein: CASGNRVKRYF
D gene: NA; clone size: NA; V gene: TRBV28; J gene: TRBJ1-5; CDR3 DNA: TGTGCCAGCAGTCCGCGGGACCGTCGAGATCAGCCCCAGCATTTT; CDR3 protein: CASSPRDRRDQPQHF
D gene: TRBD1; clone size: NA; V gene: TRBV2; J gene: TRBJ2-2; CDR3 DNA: TGTGCCAGCAGTGAAACCGGACAGGGGCACGCCGGGGAGCTGTTTTTT; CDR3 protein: CASSETGQGHAGELFF
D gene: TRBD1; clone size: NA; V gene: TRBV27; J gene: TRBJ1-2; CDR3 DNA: TGTGCCAGCAGTCTCTCGACCGGGACAGGAAACTATGGCTACACCTTC; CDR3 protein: CASSLSTGTGNYGYTF
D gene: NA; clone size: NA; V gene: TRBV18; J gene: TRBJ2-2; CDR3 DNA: TGTGCCAGCTCACCACTGCGACACGGGAACACCGGGGAGCTGTTTTTT; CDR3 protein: CASSPLRHGNTGELFF
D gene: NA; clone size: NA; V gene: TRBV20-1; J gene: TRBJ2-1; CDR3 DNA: TGCAGTGCTAGTATCGGCAGGGCATTGGATGAGCAGTTCTTC; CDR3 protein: CSASIGRALDEQFF
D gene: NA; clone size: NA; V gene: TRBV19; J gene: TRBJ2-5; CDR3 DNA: TGTGCCAGTAGCCAGTTGCTAGCGAACCAAGAGACCCAGTACTTC; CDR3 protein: CASSQLLANQETQYF
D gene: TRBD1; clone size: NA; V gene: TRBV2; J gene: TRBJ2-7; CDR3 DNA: TGTGCCAGCAGTGGGACAGGGGAACTTTCCTACGAGCAGTACTTC; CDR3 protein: CASSGTGELSYEQYF
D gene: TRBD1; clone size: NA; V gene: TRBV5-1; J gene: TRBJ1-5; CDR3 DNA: TGCGCCAGCAGCCCTTCGGGACAGACCAATCAGCCCCAGCATTTT; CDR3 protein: CASSPSGQTNQPQHF
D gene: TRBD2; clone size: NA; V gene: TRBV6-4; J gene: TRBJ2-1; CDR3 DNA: TGTGCCAGCAGCCTCTCTCAGCGGGGGGGTCCCAATGAGCAGTTCTTC; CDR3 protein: CASSLSQRGGPNEQFF
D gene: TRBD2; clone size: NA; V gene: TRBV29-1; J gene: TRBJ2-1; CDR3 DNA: TGCAGCGTTACCGGGACTAGCTTTTACAATGAGCAGTTCTTC; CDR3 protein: CSVTGTSFYNEQFF
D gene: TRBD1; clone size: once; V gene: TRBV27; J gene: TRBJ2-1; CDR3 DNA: TGTGCCAGCAGTAGGACAGGACTTTACAATGAGCAGTTCTTC; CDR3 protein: CASSRTGLYNEQFF
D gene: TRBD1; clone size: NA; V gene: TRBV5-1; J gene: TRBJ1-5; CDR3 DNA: TGCGCCAGCAGCTTAGACGGGACAGGGTATCAGCCCCAGCATTTT; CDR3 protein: CASSLDGTGYQPQHF
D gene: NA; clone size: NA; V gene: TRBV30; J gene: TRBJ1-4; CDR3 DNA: TGTGCCTGGAGTAAACAGGGATTATCTCCACTGTTTTTT; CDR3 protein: CAWSKQGLSPLFF
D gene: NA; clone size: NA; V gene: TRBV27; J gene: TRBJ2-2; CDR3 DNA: TGTGCCAGCAGTCTTACAGCCACCGGGGAGCTGTTTTTT; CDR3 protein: CASSLTATGELFF
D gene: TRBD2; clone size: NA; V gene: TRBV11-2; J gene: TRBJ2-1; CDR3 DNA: TGTGCCAGCCGGACTAGCGGGTACAATGAGCAGTTCTTC; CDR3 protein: CASRTSGYNEQFF
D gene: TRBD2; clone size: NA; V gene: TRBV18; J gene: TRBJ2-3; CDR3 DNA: TGTGCCAGCTCACCAGCAGGCCGGGGGGGCGGTGCAGATACGCAGTATTTT; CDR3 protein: CASSPAGRGGGADTQYF
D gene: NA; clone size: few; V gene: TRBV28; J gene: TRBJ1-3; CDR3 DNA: TGTGCCAGCAGTTGGGCCGGATCGAGCTCTGGAAACACCATATATTTT; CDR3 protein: CASSWAGSSSGNTIYF
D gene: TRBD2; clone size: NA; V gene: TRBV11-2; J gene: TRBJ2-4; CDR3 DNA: TGTGCCAGCAGCACCCGGGCCTATAGCGGGGGGAAAAACATTCAGTACTTC; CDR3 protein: CASSTRAYSGGKNIQYF
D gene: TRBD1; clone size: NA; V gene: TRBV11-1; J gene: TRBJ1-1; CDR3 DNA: TGTGCCAGCAGCCCAGGGACAGGGTTAGGGTACACTGAAGCTTTCTTT; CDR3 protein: CASSPGTGLGYTEAFF
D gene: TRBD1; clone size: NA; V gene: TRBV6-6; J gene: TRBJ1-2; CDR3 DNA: TGTGCCAGCAGTCAACCCGGGGACAGAGGAGGTCTGGATGGCTACACCTTC; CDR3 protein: CASSQPGDRGGLDGYTF
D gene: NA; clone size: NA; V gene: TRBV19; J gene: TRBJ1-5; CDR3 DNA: TGTGCCCCGGGGTATCAGCCCCAGCATTTT; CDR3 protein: CAPGYQPQHF
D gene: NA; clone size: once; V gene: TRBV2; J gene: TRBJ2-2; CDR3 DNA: TGTGCCAGCAGTGAGGTCTCGCGCACCGGGGAGCTGTTTTTT; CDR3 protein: CASSEVSRTGELFF
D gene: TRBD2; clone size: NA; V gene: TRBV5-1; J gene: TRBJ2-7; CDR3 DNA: TGCGCCAGCAGATTCTCGGGGGGTTCCTACGAGCAGTACTTC; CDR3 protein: CASRFSGGSYEQYF
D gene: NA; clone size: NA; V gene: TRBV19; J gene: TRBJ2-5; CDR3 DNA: TGTGCCAGTAGTATCAGAAGAGGAAAAGGACGGGAAAAAGAGACCCAGTACTTC; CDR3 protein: CASSIRRGKGREKETQYF
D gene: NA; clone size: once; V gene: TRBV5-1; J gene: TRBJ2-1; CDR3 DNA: TGCGCCAGCAGCTTGGATGTCCGCTACAATGAGCAGTTCTTC; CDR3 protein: CASSLDVRYNEQFF
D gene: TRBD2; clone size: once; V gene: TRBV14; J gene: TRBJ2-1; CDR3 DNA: TGTGCCAGCAGCCGAATAGGGCCCGGGACTAGCGGGATCTCCTACAATGAGCAGTTCTTC; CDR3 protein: CASSRIGPGTSGISYNEQFF
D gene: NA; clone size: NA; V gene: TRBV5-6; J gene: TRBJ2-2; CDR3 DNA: TGTGCCAGCAGCTTCCGTGCCCGCCAGGGGAACACCGGGGAGCTGTTTTTT; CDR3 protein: CASSFRARQGNTGELFF
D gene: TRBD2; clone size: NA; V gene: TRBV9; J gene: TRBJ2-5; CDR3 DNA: TGTGCCAGCAGCGTAGACTGGCGGGGGGGTGAGACCCAGTACTTC; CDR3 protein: CASSVDWRGGETQYF
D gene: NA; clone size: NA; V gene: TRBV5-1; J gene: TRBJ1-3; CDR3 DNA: TGCGCCAGCAGCTTGACCTTCGGAGACTCTGGAAACACCATATATTTT; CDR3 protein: CASSLTFGDSGNTIYF